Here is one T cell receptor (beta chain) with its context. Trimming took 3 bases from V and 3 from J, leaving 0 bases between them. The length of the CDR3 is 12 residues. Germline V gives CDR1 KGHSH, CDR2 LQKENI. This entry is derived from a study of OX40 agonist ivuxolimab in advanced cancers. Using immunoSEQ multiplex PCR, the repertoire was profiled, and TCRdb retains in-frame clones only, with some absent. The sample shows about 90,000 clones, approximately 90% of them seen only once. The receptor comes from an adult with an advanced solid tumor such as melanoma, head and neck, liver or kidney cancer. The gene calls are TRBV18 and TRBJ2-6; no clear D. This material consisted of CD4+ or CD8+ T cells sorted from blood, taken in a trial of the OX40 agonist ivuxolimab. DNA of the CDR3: TGTGCCAGCTCACCTGGGGCCAACGTCCTGACTTTC. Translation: CASSPGANVLTF.